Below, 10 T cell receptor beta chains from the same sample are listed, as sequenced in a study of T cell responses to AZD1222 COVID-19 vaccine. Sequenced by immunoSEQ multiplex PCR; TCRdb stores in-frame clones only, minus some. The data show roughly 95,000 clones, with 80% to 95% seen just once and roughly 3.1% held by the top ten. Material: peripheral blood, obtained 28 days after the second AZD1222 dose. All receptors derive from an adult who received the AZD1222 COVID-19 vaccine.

CDR3 nucleotides: TGTGCCAGCAGTTCTATGCAACCGGGAGTTTGGGCTGAAGCTTTCTTT. This sequence encodes CASSSMQPGVWAEAFF. V is TRBV28 and J is TRBJ1-1; D not resolved. CDR1 and CDR2 from the germline V gene are MDHEN and SYDVKM. CDR3 length: 16 residues. Trimming pared 4 bases from V and 6 bases from J, leaving 21 bases between.

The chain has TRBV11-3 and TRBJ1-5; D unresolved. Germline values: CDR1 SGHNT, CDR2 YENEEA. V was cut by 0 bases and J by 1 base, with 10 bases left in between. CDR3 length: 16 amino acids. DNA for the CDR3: TGTGCCAGCAGCTTAGATTGGCGGCGGAGCAATCAGCCCCAGCATTTT. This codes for CASSLDWRRSNQPQHF.

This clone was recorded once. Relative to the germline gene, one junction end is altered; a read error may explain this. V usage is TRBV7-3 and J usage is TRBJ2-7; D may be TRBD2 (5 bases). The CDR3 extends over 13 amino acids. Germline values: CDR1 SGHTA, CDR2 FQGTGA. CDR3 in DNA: TGTGCCAGCAGCCTAACCCGGGGTTACGAGCAGTACTTC. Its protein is CASSLTRGYEQYF.

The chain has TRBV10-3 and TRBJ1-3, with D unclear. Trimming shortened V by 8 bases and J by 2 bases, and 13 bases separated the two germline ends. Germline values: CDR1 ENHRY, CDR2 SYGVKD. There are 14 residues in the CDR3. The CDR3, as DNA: TGTGCCATCGGAACGGATGCCACTGGAAACACCATATATTTT. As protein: CAIGTDATGNTIYF.

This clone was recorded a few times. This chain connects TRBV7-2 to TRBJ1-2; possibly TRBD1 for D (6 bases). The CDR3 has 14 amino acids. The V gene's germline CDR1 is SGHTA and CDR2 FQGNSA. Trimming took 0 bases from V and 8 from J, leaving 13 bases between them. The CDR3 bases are TGTGCCAGCAGCTTAGCGCGGGGGGCGCGGGGCTACACCTTC. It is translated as CASSLARGARGYTF. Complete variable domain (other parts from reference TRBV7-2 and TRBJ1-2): GAGVSQSPSNKVTEKGKDVELRCDPISGHTALYWYRQSLGQGLEFLIYFQGNSAPDKSGLPSDRFSAERTGGSVSTLTIQRTQQEDSAVYLCASSLARGARGYTFGSGTRLTVV.

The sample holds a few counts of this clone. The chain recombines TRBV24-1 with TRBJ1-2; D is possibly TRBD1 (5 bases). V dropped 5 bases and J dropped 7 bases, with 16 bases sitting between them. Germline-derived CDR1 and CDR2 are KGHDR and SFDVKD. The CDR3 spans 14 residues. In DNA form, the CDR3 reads TGTGCCACCAGTGGAGGGGAGCCAGGGTTTGGCTACACCTTC. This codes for CATSGGEPGFGYTF.

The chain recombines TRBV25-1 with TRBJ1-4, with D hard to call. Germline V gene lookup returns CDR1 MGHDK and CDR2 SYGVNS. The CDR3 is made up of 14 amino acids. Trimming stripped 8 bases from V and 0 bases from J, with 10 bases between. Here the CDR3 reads CASAAGTTNEKLFF. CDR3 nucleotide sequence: TGTGCCAGCGCCGCGGGTACAACTAATGAAAAACTGTTTTTT.

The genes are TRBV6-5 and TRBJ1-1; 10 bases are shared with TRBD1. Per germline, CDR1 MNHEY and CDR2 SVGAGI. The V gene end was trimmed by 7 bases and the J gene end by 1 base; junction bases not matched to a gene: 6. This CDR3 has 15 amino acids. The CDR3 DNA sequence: TGTGCCAGCACCCTCGGGACAGGGGCGAACACTGAAGCTTTCTTT. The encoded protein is CASTLGTGANTEAFF.

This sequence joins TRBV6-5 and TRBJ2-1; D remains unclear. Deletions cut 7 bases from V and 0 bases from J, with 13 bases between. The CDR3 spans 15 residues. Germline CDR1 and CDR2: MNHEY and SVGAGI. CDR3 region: CASKASDGSYNEQFF. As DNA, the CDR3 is TGTGCCAGCAAGGCTTCGGACGGCTCCTACAATGAGCAGTTCTTC.

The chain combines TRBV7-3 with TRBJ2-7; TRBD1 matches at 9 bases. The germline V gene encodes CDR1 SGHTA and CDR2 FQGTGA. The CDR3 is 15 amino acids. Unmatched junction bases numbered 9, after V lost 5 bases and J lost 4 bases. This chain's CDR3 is CASSITGGGQYEQYF. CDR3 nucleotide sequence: TGTGCCAGCAGCATCACAGGGGGCGGACAATACGAGCAGTACTTC.